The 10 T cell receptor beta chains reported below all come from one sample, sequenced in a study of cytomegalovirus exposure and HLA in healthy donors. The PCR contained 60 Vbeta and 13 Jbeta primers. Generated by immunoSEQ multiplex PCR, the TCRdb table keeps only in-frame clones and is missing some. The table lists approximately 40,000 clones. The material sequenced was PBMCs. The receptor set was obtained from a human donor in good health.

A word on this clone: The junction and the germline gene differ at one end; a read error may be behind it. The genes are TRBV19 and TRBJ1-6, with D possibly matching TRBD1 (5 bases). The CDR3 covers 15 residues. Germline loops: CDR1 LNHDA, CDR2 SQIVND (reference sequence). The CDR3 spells CASRQTLAYNSPLPF. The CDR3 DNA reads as TGTGCCAGTCGACAGACTCTGGCGTATAATTCACCCCTCCCCTTT.

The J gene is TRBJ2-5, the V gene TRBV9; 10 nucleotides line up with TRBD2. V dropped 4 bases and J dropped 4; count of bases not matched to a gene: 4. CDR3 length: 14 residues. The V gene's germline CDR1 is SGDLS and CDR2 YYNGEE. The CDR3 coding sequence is TGTGCCAGCAGCAGCGGGGGGGCCGCAGAGACCCAGTACTTC. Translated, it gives CASSSGGAAETQYF.

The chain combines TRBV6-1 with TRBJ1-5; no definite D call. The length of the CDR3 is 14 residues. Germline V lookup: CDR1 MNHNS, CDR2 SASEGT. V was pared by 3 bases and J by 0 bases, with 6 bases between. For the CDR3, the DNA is TGTGCCAGCAGTGATAGGAGTAGCAATCAGCCCCAGCATTTT. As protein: CASSDRSSNQPQHF.

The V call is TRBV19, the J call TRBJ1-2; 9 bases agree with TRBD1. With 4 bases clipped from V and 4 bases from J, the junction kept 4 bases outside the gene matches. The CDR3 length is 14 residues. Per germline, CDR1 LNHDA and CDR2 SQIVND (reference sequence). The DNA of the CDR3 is TGTGCCAGTAGTAGTACAGGGGGCGGCTATGGCTACACCTTC. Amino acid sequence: CASSSTGGGYGYTF. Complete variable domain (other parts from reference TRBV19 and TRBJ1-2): DGGITQSPKYLFRKEGQNVTLSCEQNLNHDAMYWYRQDPGQGLRLIYYSQIVNDFQKGDIAEGYSVSREKKESFPLTVTSAQKNPTAFYLCASSSTGGGYGYTFGSGTRLTVV.

The CDR3 protein is CASSLGQAYNEQFF. Here the CDR3 DNA reads TGCGCCAGCAGCCTTGGACAGGCCTACAATGAGCAGTTCTTC. The chain links TRBV4-1 to TRBJ2-1; TRBD1 aligns across 7 bases. The CDR3 runs 14 residues. The V segment lost 4 bases and the J segment 2 bases; nucleotides outside the gene matches: 2. Germline CDR1 is MGHRA and CDR2 is YSYEKL.

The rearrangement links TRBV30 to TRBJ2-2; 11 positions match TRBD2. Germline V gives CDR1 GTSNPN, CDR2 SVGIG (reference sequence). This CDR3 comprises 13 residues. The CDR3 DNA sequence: TGTGCTAGGCTAGCGGGGGGTATCGGGGAGCTGTTTTTT. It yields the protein CARLAGGIGELFF.

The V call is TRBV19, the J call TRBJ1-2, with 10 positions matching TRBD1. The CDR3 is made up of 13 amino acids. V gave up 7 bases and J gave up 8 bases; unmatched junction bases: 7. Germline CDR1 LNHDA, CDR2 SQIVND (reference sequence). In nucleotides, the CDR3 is TGTGCCAGTAAATTTGGACAGGGGGAAGGCTACACCTTC. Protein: CASKFGQGEGYTF.

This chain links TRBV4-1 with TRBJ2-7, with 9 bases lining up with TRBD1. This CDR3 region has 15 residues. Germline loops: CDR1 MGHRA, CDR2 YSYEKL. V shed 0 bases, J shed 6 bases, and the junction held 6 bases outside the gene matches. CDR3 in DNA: TGCGCCAGCAGCCAAGATAGGGACAGGGTGGGCGAGCAGTACTTC. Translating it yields CASSQDRDRVGEQYF.

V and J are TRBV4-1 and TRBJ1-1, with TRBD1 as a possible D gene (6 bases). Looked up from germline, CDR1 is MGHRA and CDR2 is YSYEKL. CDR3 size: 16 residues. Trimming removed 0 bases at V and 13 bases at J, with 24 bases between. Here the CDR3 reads CASSQDWGINRDTDFF. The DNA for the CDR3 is TGCGCCAGCAGCCAAGATTGGGGGATCAACCGGGACACAGATTTCTTT.

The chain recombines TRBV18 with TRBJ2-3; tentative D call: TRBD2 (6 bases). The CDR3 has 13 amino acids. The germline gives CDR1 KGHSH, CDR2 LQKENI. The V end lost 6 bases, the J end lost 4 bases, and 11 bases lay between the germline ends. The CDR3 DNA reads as TGTGCCAGCTCGGTCGGGGAGGCAGATACGCAGTATTTT. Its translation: CASSVGEADTQYF.